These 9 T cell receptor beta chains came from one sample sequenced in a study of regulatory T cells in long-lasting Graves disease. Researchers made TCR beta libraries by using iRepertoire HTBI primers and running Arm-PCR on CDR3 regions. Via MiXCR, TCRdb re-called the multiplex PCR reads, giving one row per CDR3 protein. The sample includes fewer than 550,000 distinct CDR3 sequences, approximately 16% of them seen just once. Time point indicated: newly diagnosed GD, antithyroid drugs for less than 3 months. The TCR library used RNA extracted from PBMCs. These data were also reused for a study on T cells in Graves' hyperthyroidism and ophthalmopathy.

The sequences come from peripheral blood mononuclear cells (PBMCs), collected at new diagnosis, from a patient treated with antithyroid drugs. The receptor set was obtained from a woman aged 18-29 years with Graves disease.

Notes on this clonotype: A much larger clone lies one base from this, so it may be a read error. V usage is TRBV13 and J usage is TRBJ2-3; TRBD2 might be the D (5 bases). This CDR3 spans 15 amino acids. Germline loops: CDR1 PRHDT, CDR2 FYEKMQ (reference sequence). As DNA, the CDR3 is TGCGCCAGCAGCTTGGAACCAGCGGTGGCAGATACGCAGTATTTT. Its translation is CASSLEPAVADTQYF. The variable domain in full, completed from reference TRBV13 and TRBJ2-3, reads AAGVIQSPRHLIKEKRETATLKCYPIPRHDTVYWYQQGPGQDPQFLISFYEKMQSDKGSIPDRFSAQQFSDYHSELNMSSLELGDSALYFCASSLEPAVADTQYFGPGTRLTVL.

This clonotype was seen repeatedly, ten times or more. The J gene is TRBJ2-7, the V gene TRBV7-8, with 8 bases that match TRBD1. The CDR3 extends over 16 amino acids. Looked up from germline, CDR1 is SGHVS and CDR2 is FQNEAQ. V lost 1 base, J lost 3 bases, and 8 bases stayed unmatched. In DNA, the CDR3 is TGTGCCAGCAGCTTAGTGTCAGGGGGCCTTCTCTACGAGCAGTACTTC. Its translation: CASSLVSGGLLYEQYF.

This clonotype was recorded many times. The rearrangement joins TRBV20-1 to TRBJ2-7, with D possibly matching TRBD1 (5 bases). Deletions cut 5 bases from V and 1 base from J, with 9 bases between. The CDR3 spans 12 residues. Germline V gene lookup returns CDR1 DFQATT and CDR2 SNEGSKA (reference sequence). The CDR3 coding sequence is TGCAGTGCTTTGAGACAGTCCTACGAGCAGTACTTC. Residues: CSALRQSYEQYF.

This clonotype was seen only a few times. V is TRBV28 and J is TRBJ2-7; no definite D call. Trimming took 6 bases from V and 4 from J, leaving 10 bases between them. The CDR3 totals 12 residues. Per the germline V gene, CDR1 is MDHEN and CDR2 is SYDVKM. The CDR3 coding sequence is TGTGCCAGCAGGGAAAGGGTTTACGAGCAGTACTTC. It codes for CASRERVYEQYF.

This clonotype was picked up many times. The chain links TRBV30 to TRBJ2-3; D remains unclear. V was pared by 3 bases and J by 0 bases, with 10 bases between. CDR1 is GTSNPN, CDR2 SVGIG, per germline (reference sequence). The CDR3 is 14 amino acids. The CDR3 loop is CAWSQHSSTDTQYF. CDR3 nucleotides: TGTGCCTGGAGCCAGCACAGTAGCACAGATACGCAGTATTTT.

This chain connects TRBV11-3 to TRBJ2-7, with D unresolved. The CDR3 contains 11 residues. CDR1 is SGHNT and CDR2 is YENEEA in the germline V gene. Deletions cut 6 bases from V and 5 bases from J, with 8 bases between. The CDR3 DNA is TGTGCCAGCAGGGCTACTAACGAGCAGTACTTC. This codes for CASRATNEQYF. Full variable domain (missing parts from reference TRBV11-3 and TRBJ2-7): EAGVVQSPRYKIIEKKQPVAFWCNPISGHNTLYWYLQNLGQGPELLIRYENEEAVDDSQLPKDRFSAERLKGVDSTLKIQPAELGDSAVYLCASRATNEQYFGPGTRLTVT.

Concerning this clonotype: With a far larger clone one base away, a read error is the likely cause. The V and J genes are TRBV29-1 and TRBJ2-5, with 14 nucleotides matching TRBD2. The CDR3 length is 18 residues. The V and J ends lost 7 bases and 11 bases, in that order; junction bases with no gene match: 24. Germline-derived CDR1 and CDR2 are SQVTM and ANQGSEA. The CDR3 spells CSAQVTETSGRVGNEQYF. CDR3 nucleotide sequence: TGCAGCGCTCAAGTCACCGAGACTAGCGGGAGGGTAGGGAATGAGCAGTACTTC. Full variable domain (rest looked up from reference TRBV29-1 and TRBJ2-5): SAVISQKPSRDICQRGTSLTIQCQVDSQVTMMFWYRQQPGQSLTLIATANQGSEATYESGFVIDKFPISRPNLTFSTLTVSNMSPEDSSIYLCSAQVTETSGRVGNEQYFGPGTRLLVL.

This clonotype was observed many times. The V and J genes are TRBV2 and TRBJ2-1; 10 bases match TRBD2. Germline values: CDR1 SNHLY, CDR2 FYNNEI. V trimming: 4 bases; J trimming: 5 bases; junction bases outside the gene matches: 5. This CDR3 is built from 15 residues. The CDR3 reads CASSGGTSANNEQFF. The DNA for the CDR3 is TGTGCCAGCAGTGGGGGGACTAGCGCTAACAATGAGCAGTTCTTC.

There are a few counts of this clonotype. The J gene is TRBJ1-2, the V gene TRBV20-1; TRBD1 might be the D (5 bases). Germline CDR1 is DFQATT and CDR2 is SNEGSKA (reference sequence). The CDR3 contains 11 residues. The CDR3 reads CSLSLGESYTF. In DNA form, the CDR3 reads TGCAGCCTGAGTTTGGGGGAGAGCTACACCTTC.